Listed here are 26 T cell receptor beta chains from one sample, sequenced in a study of shared clonotypes between healthy human individuals. CD45RO-negative CD8 cells positively selected for CCR7 made up the naive population, which excluded terminally differentiated effector memory CD45RA+ cells. Method: immunoSEQ multiplex PCR; TCRdb's copy keeps in-frame clones and lacks some. The sample has millions of clones, about 95% seen once. Sequenced: naive CD8+ T cells sorted from blood. These receptors came from a man between 18 and 29 years old in good health.

As for this clone: Other DNA sequences in this specimen translate into the identical CDR3. J is TRBJ2-2 and V is TRBV27; no firm D call. Germline V gene data show CDR1 as MNHEY and CDR2 as SMNVEV (reference sequence). V lost 3 bases and J 7 bases, leaving 6 bases between the germline ends. This CDR3 has 12 residues. The CDR3 here is CASSFGGGELFF. In nucleotides, the CDR3 is TGTGCCAGCAGTTTCGGTGGCGGGGAGCTGTTTTTT.

A word on this clone: Additional DNA sequences in this sample encode the identical CDR3. The chain is built from TRBV4-1 and TRBJ1-5, with D possibly TRBD1 on 6 matching bases. Germline values: CDR1 MGHRA, CDR2 YSYEKL. The CDR3 contains 15 residues. Trimming pared 2 bases from V and 1 base from J, leaving 9 bases between. DNA for the CDR3: TGCGCCAGCAGCCAACAGGACAGAAGCAATCAGCCCCAGCATTTT. It specifies CASSQQDRSNQPQHF.

The chain has TRBV11-2 and TRBJ2-5, with 7 nucleotides matching TRBD2. This CDR3 comprises 14 residues. CDR1 is SGHAT and CDR2 is FQNNGV in the germline V gene. V trimming: 5 bases; J trimming: 5 bases; junction bases outside the gene matches: 8. In DNA, the CDR3 is TGTGCCAGCAGCCCGGCGGGGGAGTGGGAGACCCAGTACTTC. This gives the protein CASSPAGEWETQYF.

The chain employs TRBV11-2 and TRBJ2-3; D unclear. The germline CDR1 and CDR2 sequences are SGHAT and FQNNGV. Trimming shortened V by 3 bases and J by 3 bases, and 13 bases separated the two germline ends. CDR3 length: 15 amino acids. DNA for the CDR3: TGTGCCAGCAGCTTCATAGGGTCTGGGACAGATACGCAGTATTTT. Its protein is CASSFIGSGTDTQYF.

V and J are TRBV5-4 and TRBJ2-7; D is ambiguous. CDR1 is SGHNT, CDR2 YYREEE, per germline (reference sequence). V lost 7 bases, J lost 2 bases, and 7 bases lay in between. The CDR3 totals 11 residues. CDR3 sequence (DNA): TGTGCCAGCGGCGGCCCCTACGAGCAGTACTTC. Translated, it gives CASGGPYEQYF.

The chain uses TRBV5-5 and TRBJ1-1, with TRBD1 matching over 8 bases. The length of the CDR3 is 14 residues. The V and J ends lost 3 bases and 4 bases, in that order; junction bases with no gene match: 5. Germline CDR1 reads SGHKS; CDR2 reads YYEKEE (reference sequence). The DNA for the CDR3 is TGTGCCAGCAGCTGGGATACAGGGGGCACTGAAGCTTTCTTT. This translates into CASSWDTGGTEAFF. Complete variable domain (other parts from reference TRBV5-5 and TRBJ1-1): DAGVTQSPTHLIKTRGQQVTLRCSPISGHKSVSWYQQVLGQGPQFIFQYYEKEERGRGNFPDRFSARQFPNYSSELNVNALLLGDSALYLCASSWDTGGTEAFFGQGTRLTVV.

The chain employs TRBV9 and TRBJ2-2, with 9 nucleotides matching TRBD1. Germline V gene lookup returns CDR1 SGDLS and CDR2 YYNGEE. V trimming: 6 bases; J trimming: 7 bases; junction bases outside the gene matches: 13. The CDR3 totals 16 residues. The CDR3 loop is CASTPLRDRAGGELFF. In nucleotides, the CDR3 is TGTGCCAGCACCCCTTTGCGGGACAGGGCCGGCGGGGAGCTGTTTTTT.

The chain has TRBV15 and TRBJ1-4; D is unresolved. The CDR3 extends over 12 amino acids. V lost 0 bases and J lost 10, with 6 bases in between. Germline V gives CDR1 LNHNV, CDR2 YYDKDF (reference sequence). The chain's CDR3 is CATSRDLGKLFF. CDR3 DNA sequence: TGTGCCACCAGCAGAGATCTTGGAAAACTGTTTTTT. The full variable domain, completed using reference TRBV15 and TRBJ1-4, is DAMVIQNPRYQVTQFGKPVTLSCSQTLNHNVMYWYQQKSSQAPKLLFHYYDKDFNNEADTPDNFQSRRPNTSFCFLDIRSPGLGDTAMYLCATSRDLGKLFFGSGTQLSVL.

The chain couples TRBV6-1 to TRBJ2-7; 8 bases align to TRBD1. Germline assignment: CDR1 MNHNS and CDR2 SASEGT. Losses at the gene ends were 2 bases for V and 2 bases for J; bases not matched to a gene: 5. This CDR3 comprises 15 residues. In DNA form, the CDR3 reads TGTGCCAGCAGTGAACATCGACAGGGGACCTACGAGCAGTACTTC. It codes for CASSEHRQGTYEQYF.

This sequence joins TRBV27 and TRBJ2-3; TRBD2 matches 7 bases. The ends lost 2 bases at V and 5 bases at J; junction bases unmatched: 4. Germline-derived CDR1 and CDR2 are MNHEY and SMNVEV (reference sequence). The CDR3 extends over 14 amino acids. The CDR3 nucleotides are TGTGCCAGCAGTTTAGCTGCGGGGGAAGATACGCAGTATTTT. Protein product: CASSLAAGEDTQYF.

As concerns this clone: An end of the junction does not agree with germline; a read error may underlie this. The chain has TRBV5-4 and TRBJ1-1; no definite D call. The CDR3 runs 13 residues. CDR1 SGHNT and CDR2 YYREEE come from the germline V gene (reference sequence). The CDR3, as DNA: TGTGCCAGCACCTTGGGCGGAAACACTGAAGCTTTCTTT. Encoded protein: CASTLGGNTEAFF. Drawing the rest from reference TRBV5-4 and TRBJ1-1, the complete variable domain is ETGVTQSPTHLIKTRGQQVTLRCSSQSGHNTVSWYQQALGQGPQFIFQYYREEENGRGNFPPRFSGLQFPNYSSELNVNALELDDSALYLCASTLGGNTEAFFGQGTRLTVV.

The chain is built from TRBV5-8 and TRBJ1-2, with TRBD1 identical over 7 bases. The V gene end was trimmed by 3 bases and the J gene end by 4 bases; junction bases not matched to a gene: 6. CDR1 and CDR2 from the germline V gene are SGHTS and YDEGEE. The CDR3 is 14 amino acids. CDR3 coding DNA: TGTGCCAGCAGCTGGACCACAGGGGTCTATGGCTACACCTTC. Protein: CASSWTTGVYGYTF.

The rearrangement joins TRBV7-9 to TRBJ2-1, with D perhaps matching TRBD1 (6 bases). Germline V CDR1 and CDR2: SEHNR, FQNEAQ (reference sequence). The CDR3 is 16 residues long. The V and J ends lost 5 bases and 3 bases respectively, with 17 bases between them. In DNA, the CDR3 is TGTGCCAGCAGCGTAATGGGTCTAGGGGGCTACAATGAGCAGTTCTTC. It is translated as CASSVMGLGGYNEQFF.

The sample holds a few counts of this clone. Additional DNA sequences in this sample encode the identical CDR3. This chain joins TRBV2 and TRBJ1-2; D uncertain. This CDR3 has 12 residues. V was clipped by 0 bases and J by 6 bases, with 5 bases between them. CDR1 and CDR2 from the germline V gene are SNHLY and FYNNEI. The CDR3 DNA follows: TGTGCCAGCAGTGAAGCTAGGGATGGCTACACCTTC. This codes for CASSEARDGYTF.

The gene calls are TRBV7-2 and TRBJ2-2; TRBD2 agrees at 14 bases. Per the germline V gene, CDR1 is SGHTA and CDR2 is FQGNSA. V lost 1 base to trimming and J lost 6 bases; unmatched junction nucleotides: 4. This CDR3 comprises 17 residues. CDR3: CASSLVGLAGESGELFF. The CDR3 DNA follows: TGTGCCAGCAGCTTAGTGGGACTAGCGGGAGAGTCCGGGGAGCTGTTTTTT.

The chain links TRBV7-9 to TRBJ2-7; D possibly matches TRBD1 or TRBD2 (5 bases each). V was pared by 5 bases and J by 5 bases, with 16 bases between. CDR3 length: 14 amino acids. The germline CDR1 and CDR2 sequences are SEHNR and FQNEAQ (reference sequence). In nucleotides, the CDR3 is TGTGCCAGCAGCCTAGAATGGGACCGGGACGAGCAGTACTTC. Translating gives CASSLEWDRDEQYF.

This clone was seen a single time. The chain employs TRBV6-5 and TRBJ2-2; D not certain. CDR3 length: 15 amino acids. The germline V gene encodes CDR1 MNHEY and CDR2 SVGAGI. Between the trimmed V and J ends, which lost 4 bases and 3 bases, there was a span of 12 bases. The CDR3: CASSFNGPDTGELFF. The CDR3 nucleotides are TGTGCCAGCAGTTTTAATGGACCTGACACCGGGGAGCTGTTTTTT.

This rearrangement joins TRBV19 to TRBJ2-5; D might be TRBD1 (5 bases). Trimming cost V 1 base and J 1 base, with 13 bases left between them. The CDR3 is 16 residues long. The germline V gene encodes CDR1 LNHDA and CDR2 SQIVND (reference sequence). Here the CDR3 reads CASSIVSSGPQETQYF. In DNA form, the CDR3 reads TGTGCCAGTAGTATAGTGTCCTCAGGGCCCCAAGAGACCCAGTACTTC.

The V gene is TRBV4-1, the J gene TRBJ2-3; D gene unclear. Germline V gives CDR1 MGHRA, CDR2 YSYEKL. The CDR3 runs 16 residues. Deletions cut 3 bases from V and 4 bases from J, with 17 bases between. CDR3 protein: CASSHPRGSAADTQYF. In nucleotides, the CDR3 is TGCGCCAGCAGCCACCCGCGAGGCAGTGCCGCAGATACGCAGTATTTT.

As DNA, the CDR3 is TGTGCCAGCAGCTTAGAGTCGGATTACGCTGAGCAGTACTTC. Translation gives CASSLESDYAEQYF. This chain connects TRBV7-9 to TRBJ2-7; D remains unclear. The CDR3 has 14 residues. Trimming took 1 base from V and 7 from J, leaving 14 bases between them. CDR1 is SEHNR and CDR2 is FQNEAQ in the germline V gene (reference sequence).

The V and J genes are TRBV29-1 and TRBJ2-2; D ambiguous. The CDR3 runs to 13 residues. The V and J ends lost 6 bases and 3 bases respectively, with 11 bases between them. Germline CDR1 reads SQVTM; CDR2 reads ANQGSEA. The CDR3 nucleotides are TGCAGCGTATGGCCCGGTGACACCGGGGAGCTGTTTTTT. Its translation is CSVWPGDTGELFF.

The chain employs TRBV28 and TRBJ2-3; D is possibly TRBD2 (5 bases). The CDR3 covers 14 residues. V was pared by 7 bases and J by 2 bases, with 13 bases between. Per germline, CDR1 MDHEN and CDR2 SYDVKM. For the CDR3, the DNA is TGTGCCAGCACCCCGGAGGTGAACACAGATACGCAGTATTTT. Amino acid sequence: CASTPEVNTDTQYF.

The chain joins TRBV9 to TRBJ2-5, with 7 bases identical to TRBD2. Germline V lookup: CDR1 SGDLS, CDR2 YYNGEE. CDR3 length: 15 residues. The trim removed 0 bases at V and 5 bases at J, leaving 7 bases unmatched. The CDR3, as DNA: TGTGCCAGCAGCGTAGAGGGAGCGGGATCGGAGACCCAGTACTTC. Translated, it gives CASSVEGAGSETQYF.

The V gene is TRBV27, the J gene TRBJ2-1; unclear D gene. This CDR3 is built from 14 residues. V lost 7 bases, J lost 3 bases, and 13 bases lay in between. Per the germline V gene, CDR1 is MNHEY and CDR2 is SMNVEV (reference sequence). For the CDR3, the DNA is TGTGCCAGCACCCTGTCGGGCCACTACAATGAGCAGTTCTTC. Translation: CASTLSGHYNEQFF.

This clone showed up just once. The same CDR3 is also encoded by other DNA sequences in this sample. The V and J genes are TRBV5-4 and TRBJ2-1; D perhaps matches TRBD2 (6 bases). The CDR3 length is 13 residues. With 0 bases removed from V and 7 bases from J, the gap between germline ends came to 8 bases. In germline, CDR1 is SGHNT, CDR2 YYREEE (reference sequence). In nucleotides, the CDR3 is TGTGCCAGCAGCTTGGTGGAGGGGAATGAGCAGTTCTTC. Translated: CASSLVEGNEQFF.

The genes are TRBV4-1 and TRBJ2-1, with a possible D match to TRBD2 (6 bases). Trimming removed 0 bases at V and 2 bases at J, with 11 bases between. The CDR3 totals 16 residues. Germline V gene lookup returns CDR1 MGHRA and CDR2 YSYEKL. For the CDR3, the DNA is TGCGCCAGCAGCCAAGAATTAGCGGCCCCCTACAATGAGCAGTTCTTC. It encodes CASSQELAAPYNEQFF.